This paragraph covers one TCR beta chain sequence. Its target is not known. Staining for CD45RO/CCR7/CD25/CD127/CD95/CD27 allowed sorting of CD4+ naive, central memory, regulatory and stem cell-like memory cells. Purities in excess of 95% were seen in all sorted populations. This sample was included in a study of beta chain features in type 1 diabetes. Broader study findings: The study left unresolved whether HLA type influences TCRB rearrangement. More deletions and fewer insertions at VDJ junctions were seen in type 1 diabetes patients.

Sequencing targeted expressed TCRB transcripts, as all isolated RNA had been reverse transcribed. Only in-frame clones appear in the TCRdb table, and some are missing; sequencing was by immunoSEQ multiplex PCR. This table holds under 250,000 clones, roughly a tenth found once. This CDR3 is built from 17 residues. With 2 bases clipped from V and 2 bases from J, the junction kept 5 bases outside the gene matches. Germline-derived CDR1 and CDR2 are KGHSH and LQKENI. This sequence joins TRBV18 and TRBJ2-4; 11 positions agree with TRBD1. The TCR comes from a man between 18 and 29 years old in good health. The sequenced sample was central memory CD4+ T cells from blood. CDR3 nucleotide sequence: TGTGCCAGCTCACCAGGCGGACAGGGGGCTCCCAAAAACATTCAGTACTTC. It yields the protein CASSPGGQGAPKNIQYF. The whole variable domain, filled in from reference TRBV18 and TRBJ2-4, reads NAGVMQNPRHLVRRRGQEARLRCSPMKGHSHVYWYRQLPEEGLKFMVYLQKENIIDESGMPKERFSAEFPKEGPSILRIQQVVRGDSAAYFCASSPGGQGAPKNIQYFGAGTRLSVL.